This T cell receptor beta chain was observed in a study of OX40 agonist ivuxolimab in advanced cancers. The assay was immunoSEQ multiplex PCR, and TCRdb's table has in-frame clones only and misses some. This table holds some 59,000 clones, 75% to 90% found once. V dropped 5 bases and J dropped 8; count of bases not matched to a gene: 13. Germline CDR1 reads SGHNT; CDR2 reads YENEEA. This CDR3 contains 16 residues. Study-wide points: There were also nonresponders showing low normalized T-cell clonal expansion.

Comment on this clone: Its antigen is as yet unknown.

The sequence was collected from an adult with an advanced solid tumor such as melanoma, head and neck, liver or kidney cancer. The chain is built from TRBV11-3 and TRBJ2-4; 9 bases are a match to TRBD2. This material consisted of CD4+ or CD8+ T cells sorted from blood, taken in a trial of the OX40 agonist ivuxolimab. The CDR3: CASSQPWEGLADIQYF. The CDR3 nucleotides read TGTGCCAGCAGCCAGCCCTGGGAGGGACTAGCAGACATTCAGTACTTC. The complete variable domain, with remaining parts taken from reference TRBV11-3 and TRBJ2-4, reads EAGVVQSPRYKIIEKKQPVAFWCNPISGHNTLYWYLQNLGQGPELLIRYENEEAVDDSQLPKDRFSAERLKGVDSTLKIQPAELGDSAVYLCASSQPWEGLADIQYFGAGTRLSVL.